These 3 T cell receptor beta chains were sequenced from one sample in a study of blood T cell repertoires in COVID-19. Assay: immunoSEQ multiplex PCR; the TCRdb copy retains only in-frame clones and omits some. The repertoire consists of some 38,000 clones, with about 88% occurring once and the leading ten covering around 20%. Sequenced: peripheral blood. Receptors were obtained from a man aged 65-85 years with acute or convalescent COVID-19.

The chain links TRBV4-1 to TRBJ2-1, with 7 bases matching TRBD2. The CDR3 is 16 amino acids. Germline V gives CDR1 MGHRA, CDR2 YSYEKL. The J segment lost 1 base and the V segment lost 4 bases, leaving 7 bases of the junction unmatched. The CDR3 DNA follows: TGCGCCAGCAGCCGAGGGAGGGGTGAGTCCTACAATGAGCAGTTCTTC. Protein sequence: CASSRGRGESYNEQFF.

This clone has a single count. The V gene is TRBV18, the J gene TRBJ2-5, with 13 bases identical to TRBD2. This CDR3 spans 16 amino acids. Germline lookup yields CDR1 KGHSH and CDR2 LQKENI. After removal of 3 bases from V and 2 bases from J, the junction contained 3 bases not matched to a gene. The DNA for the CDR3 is TGTGCCAGCTCACCCAGGACTAGCGGGAGTCAAGAGACCCAGTACTTC. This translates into CASSPRTSGSQETQYF.

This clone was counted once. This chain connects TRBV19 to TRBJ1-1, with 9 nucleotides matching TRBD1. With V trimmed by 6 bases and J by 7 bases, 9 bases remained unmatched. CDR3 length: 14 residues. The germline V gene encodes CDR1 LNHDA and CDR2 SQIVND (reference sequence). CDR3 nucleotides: TGTGCCAGTAGCTTGGGACAGGGTGAAGGTGAAGCTTTCTTT. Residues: CASSLGQGEGEAFF.